The 9 T cell receptor beta chains given below trace back to one sample, sequenced in a study of identical twins. Using its own MiXCR run on the 5' RACE reads, TCRdb lists one record per CDR3 protein. The sample consists of some 330,000 distinct CDR3 sequences, about 9% of them appearing once. Material for sequencing was naive T cells sorted from blood. Every receptor here comes from a woman aged 45 to 65 in good health.

The rearrangement uses TRBV20-1 and TRBJ2-1, with 9 bases that match TRBD1. Trimming at V came to 6 bases and at J to 7 bases, leaving 13 bases not matched to a gene. The V gene's germline CDR1 is DFQATT and CDR2 SNEGSKA (reference sequence). This CDR3 contains 15 residues. The CDR3 sequence is CSASIPGQGRNEQFF. Here the CDR3 DNA reads TGCAGTGCCAGCATACCGGGACAGGGAAGGAATGAGCAGTTCTTC.

This chain uses TRBV11-1 with TRBJ2-7; the D is unclear. The CDR3 loop spans 13 amino acids. The V end lost 5 bases, the J end lost 7 bases, and 15 bases lay between the germline ends. CDR1 and CDR2 (germline): SGHAT, FQDESV (reference sequence). CDR3 amino acids: CASSALTIGEQYF. Here the CDR3 DNA reads TGTGCCAGCAGCGCCCTCACGATCGGGGAGCAGTACTTC.

This clonotype was counted only a few times. The chain couples TRBV11-2 to TRBJ2-2, with 13 bases that match TRBD2. Germline V gives CDR1 SGHAT, CDR2 FQNNGV. The CDR3 totals 18 residues. Germline trimming cut 4 bases from V and 4 bases from J; bases unmatched to any gene: 9. The CDR3 DNA sequence: TGTGCCAGCAGCTCGCTCCAACTAGCGGGAGGGTCCACCGGGGAGCTGTTTTTT. It yields the protein CASSSLQLAGGSTGELFF.

This clonotype was detected only a few times. The V call is TRBV3-1, the J call TRBJ1-1, with TRBD1 identical over 8 bases. CDR3 length: 15 residues. V gave up 1 base and J gave up 4 bases; unmatched junction bases: 5. Germline CDR1 and CDR2: LGHDT and YNNKEL (reference sequence). CDR3 region: CASSQGSGGPTEAFF. The CDR3 DNA is TGTGCCAGCAGCCAAGGGTCAGGGGGCCCCACTGAAGCTTTCTTT.

This clonotype came up many times. This sequence joins TRBV5-1 and TRBJ2-3; TRBD2 is a possible D gene (5 bases). Trimming cost V 0 bases and J 2 bases, with 10 bases left between them. Germline CDR1 is SGHRS and CDR2 is YFSETQ. The CDR3 length is 15 residues. The CDR3 loop is CASSLETRLTDTQYF. The CDR3 DNA follows: TGCGCCAGCAGCTTGGAAACTAGACTCACAGATACGCAGTATTTT. The variable domain in full, with the rest retrieved from reference TRBV5-1 and TRBJ2-3, is KAGVTQTPRYLIKTRGQQVTLSCSPISGHRSVSWYQQTPGQGLQFLFEYFSETQRNKGNFPGRFSGRQFSNSRSEMNVSTLELGDSALYLCASSLETRLTDTQYFGPGTRLTVL.

The chain recombines TRBV29-1 with TRBJ2-5, with 11 bases fitting TRBD2. V shed 0 bases, J shed 7 bases, and the junction held 10 bases outside the gene matches. The CDR3 is 16 amino acids. From germline, CDR1 is SQVTM and CDR2 ANQGSEA. The CDR3 protein is CSVEERASGRRRTQYF. CDR3 bases: TGCAGCGTTGAAGAGAGGGCTAGCGGGAGGAGGAGGACCCAGTACTTC.

The chain joins TRBV3-1 to TRBJ2-7; D is unresolved. V gave up 4 bases and J gave up 7 bases, with 17 bases separating them. There are 14 residues in the CDR3. Germline V gene lookup returns CDR1 LGHDT and CDR2 YNNKEL (reference sequence). CDR3 nucleotide sequence: TGTGCCAGCAGCCGCCGAATGGTGCAAGGTGAGCAGTACGTC. Its protein is CASSRRMVQGEQYV.

The chain carries TRBV4-1 and TRBJ1-4, with unresolved D. Germline V lookup: CDR1 MGHRA, CDR2 YSYEKL. V was trimmed by 2 bases and J by 5 bases, leaving 9 bases between them. CDR3 length equals 14 residues. CDR3 DNA sequence: TGCGCCAGCAGCCAATCCGGGCTGAATGAAAAACTGTTTTTT. It specifies CASSQSGLNEKLFF.

The chain couples TRBV6-6 to TRBJ1-2; TRBD1 aligns across 8 bases. This CDR3 is built from 14 residues. In germline, CDR1 is MNHNY, CDR2 SVGAGI (reference sequence). Germline trimming cut 6 bases from V and 2 bases from J; bases unmatched to any gene: 5. CDR3 coding DNA: TGTGCCAGCAGAGAGCAGGGGGCCAACTATGGCTACACCTTC. The encoded protein is CASREQGANYGYTF.